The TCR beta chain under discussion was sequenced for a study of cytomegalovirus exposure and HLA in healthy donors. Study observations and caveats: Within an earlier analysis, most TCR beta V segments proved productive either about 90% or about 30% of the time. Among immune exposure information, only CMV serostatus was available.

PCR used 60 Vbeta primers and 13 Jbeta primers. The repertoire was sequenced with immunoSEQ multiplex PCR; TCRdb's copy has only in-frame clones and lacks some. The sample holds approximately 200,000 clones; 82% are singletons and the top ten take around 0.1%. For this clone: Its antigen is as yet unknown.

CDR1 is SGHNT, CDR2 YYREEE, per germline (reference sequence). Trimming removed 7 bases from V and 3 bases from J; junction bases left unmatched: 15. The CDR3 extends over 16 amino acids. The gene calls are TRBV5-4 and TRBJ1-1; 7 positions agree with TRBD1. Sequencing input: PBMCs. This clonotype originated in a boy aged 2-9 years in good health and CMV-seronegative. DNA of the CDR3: TGTGCCAGCTATCCCGGGGGGGCAGGGGGGTACACTGAAGCTTTCTTT. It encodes CASYPGGAGGYTEAFF.